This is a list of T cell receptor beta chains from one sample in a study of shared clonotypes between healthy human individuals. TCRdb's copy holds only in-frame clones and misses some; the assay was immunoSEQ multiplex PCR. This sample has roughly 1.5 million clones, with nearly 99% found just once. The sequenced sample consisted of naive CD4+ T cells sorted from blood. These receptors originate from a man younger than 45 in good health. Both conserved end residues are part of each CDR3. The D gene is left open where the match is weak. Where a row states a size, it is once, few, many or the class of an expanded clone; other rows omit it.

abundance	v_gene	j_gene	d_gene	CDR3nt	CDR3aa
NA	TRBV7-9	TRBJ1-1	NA	TGTGCCAGCAGCTTAACGGGGGCAGAGGCTTTCTTT	CASSLTGAEAFF
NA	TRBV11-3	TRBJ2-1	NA	TGTGCCAGCAGCTTAGCGGCCAGCTCCTACAATGAGCAGTTCTTC	CASSLAASSYNEQFF
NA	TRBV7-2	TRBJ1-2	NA	TGTGCCAGCAGCCCCCAAGAGGGGCGCTATGGCTACACCTTC	CASSPQEGRYGYTF
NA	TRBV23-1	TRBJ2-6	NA	TGCGCCAGCAGTCAAGACAGCGGCGAACCCTACAAGCCTGGGGCCAACGTCCTGACTTTC	CASSQDSGEPYKPGANVLTF
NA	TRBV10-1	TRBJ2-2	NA	TGCGCCAGCAGCCCCAGGAGCACCGGGGAGCTGTTTTTT	CASSPRSTGELFF
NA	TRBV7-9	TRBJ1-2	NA	TGTGCCAGCAGCTGGGGGTACGGAGGCTACACCTTC	CASSWGYGGYTF
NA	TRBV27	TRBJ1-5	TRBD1	TGTGCCAGCAGTCCCAGGACAGGTAGCAATCAGCCCCAGCATTTT	CASSPRTGSNQPQHF
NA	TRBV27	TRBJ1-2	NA	TGTGCCAGCCTCGGGTCGGCGTCCGCTCCATATGGCTACACCTTC	CASLGSASAPYGYTF
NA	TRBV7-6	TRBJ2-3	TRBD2	TGTGCCAGCAGCATCTTAGCGGGAGGGCCCGCAGATACGCAGTATTTT	CASSILAGGPADTQYF
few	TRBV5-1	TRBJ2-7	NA	TGCGCCAGCAGCCCGGGCCTTTCCTACGAGCAGTACTTC	CASSPGLSYEQYF
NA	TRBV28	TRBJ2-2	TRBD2	TGTGCCAGCAGGAGCGGGAGGCAGAGGGCCGGGGAGCTGTTTTTT	CASRSGRQRAGELFF
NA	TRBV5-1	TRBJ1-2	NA	TGCGCCAGCAGCTTGGACACACCCGCGGGCTATGGCTACACCTTC	CASSLDTPAGYGYTF
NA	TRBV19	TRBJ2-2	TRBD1	TGTGCCAGTAGTACACCGACAGGGGTGACCGGGGAGCTGTTTTTT	CASSTPTGVTGELFF
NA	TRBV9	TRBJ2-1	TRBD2	TGTGCCAGCAGCGAGGAAGCGGGATGGGGGGAGCAGTTCTTC	CASSEEAGWGEQFF
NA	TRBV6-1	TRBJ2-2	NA	TGTGCCAGCATTGGGGTCCACACCGGGGAGCTGTTTTTT	CASIGVHTGELFF
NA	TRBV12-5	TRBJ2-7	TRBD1	TGTGCTAGTGGTTTCTCGACCGGGACAGGAGCCTACGAGCAGTACTTC	CASGFSTGTGAYEQYF
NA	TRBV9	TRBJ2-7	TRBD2	TGTGCCAGCAGCGTAGCTCCTAGCGGGTCCTACGAGCAGTACTTC	CASSVAPSGSYEQYF